The present T cell receptor beta chain was sequenced within a study of blood T cell repertoires in COVID-19. The overall study: Material from acute and convalescent COVID-19 was sourced from the United States, Italy and Spain.

Per the authors' pipeline: Nucleated cell number was recorded as an estimate derived from reference gene primer amplification. Repertoires were generated with immunoSEQ multiplex PCR, while TCRdb's copy carries only in-frame clones and drops some. Clone size and the V and J calls come from that table; the DNA yielded D and trimming. The sample consists of 90,000 to 100,000 clones, roughly 70% of them appearing once. This clone showed up just a few times. CDR3 size: 14 residues. The V gene end was trimmed by 3 bases and the J gene end by 7 bases; junction bases not matched to a gene: 5. Germline V gene data show CDR1 as MNHEY and CDR2 as SMNVEV (reference sequence).

The source is a woman aged 60 to 75 in a cohort sampled during active or convalescent COVID-19. The chain combines TRBV27 with TRBJ2-5; 10 nucleotides agree with TRBD2. The sample consisted of peripheral blood. CDR3 in DNA: TGTGCCAGCAGTTTGACTAGCGGGCGTGGGACCCAGTACTTC. Translating gives CASSLTSGRGTQYF.